This T cell receptor (beta chain) was observed in a study of blood T cell repertoires in COVID-19 (TCRdb year 2020). With respect to the entire study: Samples covering the acute and convalescent phases of COVID-19 were provided by collaborators in the United States, Italy and Spain. Deeply sampled blood TCRbeta repertoires from subjects exposed to, actively infected with, or recovered from COVID-19 were included in the dataset. The samples were drawn from the first 160 participants of the ongoing ImmuneRACE study and from under 1,500 subjects provided by 6 global collaborators. Where available, HLA class I and class II types were taken from metadata supplied by the sample provider and were not determined by assay-based typing. The sample metadata nearly always contained a de-identified subject ID, COVID-19 status, age in years and sex. The material from the prospective study consisted of cDNA or gDNA derived from T cells, B-cell-depleted T cells, or PBMCs. A freely available public database, intended as a resource for researchers studying the immune response to SARS-CoV-2, is where the repertoires were released.

TCRbeta CDR3 regions were amplified from genomic DNA using the immunoSEQ Assay, a bias-controlled multiplex PCR. The authors' pipeline ran thus. Within the assay, amplification of reference gene primers was used to estimate how many nucleated cells each sample contained. To quantify the absolute abundance of each unique TCRbeta CDR3 rearrangement, sequence reads were collapsed and filtered. For each sample, productive Simpson clonality was calculated as the square root of Simpson's diversity index over productive rearrangements. The clones in this table, taken by TCRdb from immuneACCESS, are in-frame only. Not every clone is retained; where verified, under half of the shortfall comes from an unresolved V gene, and the cause of the rest is unknown. V, J and clone size reflect that table, while D and trimming were determined from the DNA. The sample data list about 200,000 clones, and around 82% of these were observed just once. The ten largest clones take up over 9.5% of the sample.

From its cysteine to its phenylalanine, the CDR3 spans 15 amino acids. Only the CDR3 part of the read is kept: 45 bases, read in frame from the first base. V was cut back by 2 bases and J by 1 base, leaving a gap of 9 bases between them. Reading the germline V gene gives CDR1 MNHEY and CDR2 SVGAGI. For this clone: There is no known antigen for this receptor. No quality values exist for individual bases; no much larger clone is one base distant.

What the study reported, not specific to this receptor: The amount of clinical and demographic metadata varied by source and participant and was provided uncurated.

In the prospective study, participants were about 18 to 95 years old, resided in approximately 25 geographic areas of the United States, and were enrolled through a virtual design. To assign participants to cohorts, the prospective study relied on clinical history that participants themselves reported in a screening survey and a study questionnaire. Recovered participants in ImmuneRACE Cohort 3 were defined by two consecutive negative NP/OP PCR tests, clearance by a healthcare professional, or resolution of symptoms. Each participant in the prospective study had whole blood, serum and a nasopharyngeal or oropharyngeal swab collected by mobile phlebotomists. Participants in the prospective study had the option to provide additional blood draws and questionnaires over a roughly two-month period. Blood samples from the prospective study were shipped frozen or at room temperature prior to DNA extraction.

The material sequenced was PBMCs or T cells enriched from blood (not recorded which). The V and J segments used are TRBV6-5 and TRBJ2-4, with the D gene too uncertain to name. The sequence was collected from a man between 35 and 55 years old who had recovered from COVID-19. The encoded CDR3 is CASSYDLRAKNIQYF. The sequenced DNA is TGTGCCAGCAGTTACGATTTGCGGGCCAAAAACATTCAGTACTTC.